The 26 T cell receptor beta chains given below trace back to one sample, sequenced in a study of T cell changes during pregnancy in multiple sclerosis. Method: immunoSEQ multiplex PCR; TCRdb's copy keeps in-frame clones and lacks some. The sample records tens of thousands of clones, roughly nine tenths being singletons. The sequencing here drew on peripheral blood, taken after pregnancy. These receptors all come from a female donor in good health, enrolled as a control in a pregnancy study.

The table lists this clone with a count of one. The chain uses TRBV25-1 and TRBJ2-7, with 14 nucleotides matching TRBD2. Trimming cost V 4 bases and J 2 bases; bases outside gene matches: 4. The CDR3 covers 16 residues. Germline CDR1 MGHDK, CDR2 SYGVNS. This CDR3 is CASSGGTSGGAYEQYF. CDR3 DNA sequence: TGTGCCAGCAGTGGGGGGACTAGCGGGGGAGCCTACGAGCAGTACTTC.

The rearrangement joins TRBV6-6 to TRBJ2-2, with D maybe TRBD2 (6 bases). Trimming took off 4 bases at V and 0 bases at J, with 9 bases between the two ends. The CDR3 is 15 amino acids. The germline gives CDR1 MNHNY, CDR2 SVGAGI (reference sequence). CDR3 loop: CASSLGGANTGELFF. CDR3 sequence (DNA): TGTGCCAGCAGTTTGGGGGGAGCGAACACCGGGGAGCTGTTTTTT.

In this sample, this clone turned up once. CDR3 sequence (DNA): TGTGCCAGCAGCTCCGTCTCAGTGCCCCACTATGGCTACACCTTC. Translating it yields CASSSVSVPHYGYTF. V gene TRBV11-2 combines with J gene TRBJ1-2; no definite D call. V was trimmed by 4 bases and J by 3 bases, leaving 15 bases between them. Germline lookup yields CDR1 SGHAT and CDR2 FQNNGV. This CDR3 has 15 amino acids.

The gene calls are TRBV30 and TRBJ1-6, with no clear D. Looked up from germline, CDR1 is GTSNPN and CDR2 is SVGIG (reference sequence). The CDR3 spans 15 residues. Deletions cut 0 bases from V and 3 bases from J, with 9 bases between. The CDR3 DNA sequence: TGTGCCTGGAGTGTATATCGGAGCTATAATTCACCCCTCCACTTT. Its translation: CAWSVYRSYNSPLHF. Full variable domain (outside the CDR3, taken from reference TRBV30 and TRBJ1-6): SQTIHQWPATLVQPVGSPLSLECTVEGTSNPNLYWYRQAAGRGLQLLFYSVGIGQISSEVPQNLSASRPQDRQFILSSKKLLLSDSGFYLCAWSVYRSYNSPLHFGNGTRLTVT.

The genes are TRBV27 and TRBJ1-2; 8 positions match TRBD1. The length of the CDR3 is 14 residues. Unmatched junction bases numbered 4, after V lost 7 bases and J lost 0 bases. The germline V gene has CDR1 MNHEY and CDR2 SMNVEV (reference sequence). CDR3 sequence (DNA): TGTGCCAGCACCACGACAGGGGCTAACTATGGCTACACCTTC. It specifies CASTTTGANYGYTF.

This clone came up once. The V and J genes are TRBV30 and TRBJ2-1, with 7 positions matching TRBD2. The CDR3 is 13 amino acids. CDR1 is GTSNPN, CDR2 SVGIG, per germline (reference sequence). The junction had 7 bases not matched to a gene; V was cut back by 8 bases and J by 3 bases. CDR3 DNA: TGTGCCGGGGGGGGGACGCACTACAATGAGCAGTTCTTC. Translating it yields CAGGGTHYNEQFF.

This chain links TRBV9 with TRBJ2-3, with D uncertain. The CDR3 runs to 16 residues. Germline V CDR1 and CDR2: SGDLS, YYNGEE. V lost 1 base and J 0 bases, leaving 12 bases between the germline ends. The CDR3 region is CASSVFERSSTDTQYF. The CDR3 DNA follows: TGTGCCAGCAGCGTATTCGAGCGCTCTAGCACAGATACGCAGTATTTT.

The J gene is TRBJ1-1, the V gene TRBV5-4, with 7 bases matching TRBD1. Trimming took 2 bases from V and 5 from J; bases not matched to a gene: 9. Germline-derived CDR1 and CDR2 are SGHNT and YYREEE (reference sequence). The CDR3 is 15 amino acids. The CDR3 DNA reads TGTGCCAGCAGCTTCCAGAGACAGGGTGAGACTGAAGCTTTCTTT. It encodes CASSFQRQGETEAFF.

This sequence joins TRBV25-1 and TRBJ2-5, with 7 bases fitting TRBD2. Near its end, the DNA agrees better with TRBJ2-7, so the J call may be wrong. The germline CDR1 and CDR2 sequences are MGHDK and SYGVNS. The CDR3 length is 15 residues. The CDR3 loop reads CASSEGGLGTYEQYF. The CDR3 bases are TGTGCCAGCAGTGAGGGAGGACTAGGGACCTACGAGCAGTACTTC.

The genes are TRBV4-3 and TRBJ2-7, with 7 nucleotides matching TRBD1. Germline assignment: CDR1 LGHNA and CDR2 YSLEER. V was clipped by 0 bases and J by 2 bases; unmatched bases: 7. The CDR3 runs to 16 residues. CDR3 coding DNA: TGCGCCAGCAGCCAAGAAGGGGGCGCAAGGACCTACGAGCAGTACTTC. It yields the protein CASSQEGGARTYEQYF.

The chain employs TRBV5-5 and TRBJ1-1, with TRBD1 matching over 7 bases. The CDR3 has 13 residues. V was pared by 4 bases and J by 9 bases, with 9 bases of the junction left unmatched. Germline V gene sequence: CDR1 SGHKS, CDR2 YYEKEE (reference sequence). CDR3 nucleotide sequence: TGTGCCAGCAGCCCCCTACCGGGACAGCAAGCTTTCTTT. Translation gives CASSPLPGQQAFF.

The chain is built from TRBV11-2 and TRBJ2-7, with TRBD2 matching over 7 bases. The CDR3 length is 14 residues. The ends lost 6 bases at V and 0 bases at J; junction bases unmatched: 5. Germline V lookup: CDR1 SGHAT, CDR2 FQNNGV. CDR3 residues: CASRRGTDSYEQYF. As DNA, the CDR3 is TGTGCCAGCAGGCGGGGGACGGACTCCTACGAGCAGTACTTC.

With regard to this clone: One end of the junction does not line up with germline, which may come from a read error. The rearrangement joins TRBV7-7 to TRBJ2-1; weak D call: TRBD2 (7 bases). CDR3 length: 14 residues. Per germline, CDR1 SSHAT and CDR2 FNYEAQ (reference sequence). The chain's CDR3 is CASSLSGGPNEQFF. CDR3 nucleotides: TGTGCTAGCAGCTTATCCGGGGGGCCAAATGAGCAGTTCTTC. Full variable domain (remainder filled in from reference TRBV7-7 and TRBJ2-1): GAGVSQSPRYKVTKRGQDVTLRCDPISSHATLYWYQQALGQGPEFLTYFNYEAQPDKSGLPSDRFSAERPEGSISTLTIQRTEQRDSAMYRCASSLSGGPNEQFFGPGTRLTVL.

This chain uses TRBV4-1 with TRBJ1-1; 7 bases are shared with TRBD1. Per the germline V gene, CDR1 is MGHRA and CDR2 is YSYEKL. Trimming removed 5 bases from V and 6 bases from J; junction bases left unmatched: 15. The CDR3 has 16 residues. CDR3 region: CASSYPVDRARAEAFF. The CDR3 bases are TGCGCCAGCAGCTACCCAGTCGACAGGGCCCGAGCTGAAGCTTTCTTT.

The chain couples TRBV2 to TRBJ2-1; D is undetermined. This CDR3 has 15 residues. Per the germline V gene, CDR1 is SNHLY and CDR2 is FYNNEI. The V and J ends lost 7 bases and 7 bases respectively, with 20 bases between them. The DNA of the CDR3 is TGTGCCAGCACACACCCTAGTCCTCCCGGGAATGAGCAGTTCTTC. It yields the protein CASTHPSPPGNEQFF.

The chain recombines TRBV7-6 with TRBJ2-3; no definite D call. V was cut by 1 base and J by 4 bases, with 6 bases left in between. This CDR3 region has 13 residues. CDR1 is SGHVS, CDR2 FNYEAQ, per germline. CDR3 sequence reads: CASSLVAADTQYF. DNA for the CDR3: TGTGCCAGCAGCTTAGTAGCCGCAGATACGCAGTATTTT.

Here the CDR3 DNA reads TGTGCCAGCAGTTATGGACAGGGACGCGAGCAGTACTTC. Translation gives CASSYGQGREQYF. The rearrangement joins TRBV2 to TRBJ2-7; TRBD1 matches at 8 bases. CDR3 length: 13 amino acids. Germline V gene data show CDR1 as SNHLY and CDR2 as FYNNEI. V dropped 5 bases and J dropped 6; count of bases not matched to a gene: 6.

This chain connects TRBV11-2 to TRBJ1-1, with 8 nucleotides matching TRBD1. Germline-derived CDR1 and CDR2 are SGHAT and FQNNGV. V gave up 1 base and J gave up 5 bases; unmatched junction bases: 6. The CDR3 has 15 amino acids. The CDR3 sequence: CASSLGPGGRTEAFF. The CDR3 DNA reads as TGTGCCAGCAGCTTAGGGCCAGGGGGCAGGACTGAAGCTTTCTTT.

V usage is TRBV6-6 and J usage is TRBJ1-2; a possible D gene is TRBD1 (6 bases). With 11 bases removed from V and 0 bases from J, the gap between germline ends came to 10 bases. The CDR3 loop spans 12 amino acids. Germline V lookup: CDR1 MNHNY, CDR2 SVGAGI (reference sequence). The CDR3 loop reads CASGTTNYGYTF. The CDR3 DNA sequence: TGTGCCTCGGGGACAACTAACTATGGCTACACCTTC.

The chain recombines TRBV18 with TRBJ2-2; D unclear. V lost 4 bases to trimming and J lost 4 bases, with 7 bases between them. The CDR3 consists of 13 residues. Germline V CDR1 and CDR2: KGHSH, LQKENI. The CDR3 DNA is TGTGCCAGCTCACTGGCCGCCACCGGGGAGCTGTTTTTT. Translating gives CASSLAATGELFF. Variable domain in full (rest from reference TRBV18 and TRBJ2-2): NAGVMQNPRHLVRRRGQEARLRCSPMKGHSHVYWYRQLPEEGLKFMVYLQKENIIDESGMPKERFSAEFPKEGPSILRIQQVVRGDSAAYFCASSLAATGELFFGEGSRLTVL.

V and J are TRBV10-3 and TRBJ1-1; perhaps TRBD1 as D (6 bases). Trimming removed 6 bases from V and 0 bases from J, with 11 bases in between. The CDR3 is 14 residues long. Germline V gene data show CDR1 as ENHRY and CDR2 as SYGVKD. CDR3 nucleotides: TGTGCCATCAGGAAGGACAGCATGAACACTGAAGCTTTCTTT. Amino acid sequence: CAIRKDSMNTEAFF.

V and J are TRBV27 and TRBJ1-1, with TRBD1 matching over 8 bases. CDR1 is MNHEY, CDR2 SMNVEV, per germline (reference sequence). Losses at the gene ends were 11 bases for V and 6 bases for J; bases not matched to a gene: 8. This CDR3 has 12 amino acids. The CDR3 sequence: CASRLGQAEAFF. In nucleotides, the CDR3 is TGTGCCTCTCGGTTGGGACAGGCTGAAGCTTTCTTT.

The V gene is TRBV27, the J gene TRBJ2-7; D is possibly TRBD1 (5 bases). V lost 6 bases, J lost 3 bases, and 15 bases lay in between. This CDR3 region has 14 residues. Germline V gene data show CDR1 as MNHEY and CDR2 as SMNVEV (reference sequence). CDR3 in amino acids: CASSGAPGNYEQYF. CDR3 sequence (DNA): TGTGCCAGCAGCGGCGCCCCAGGGAACTACGAGCAGTACTTC.

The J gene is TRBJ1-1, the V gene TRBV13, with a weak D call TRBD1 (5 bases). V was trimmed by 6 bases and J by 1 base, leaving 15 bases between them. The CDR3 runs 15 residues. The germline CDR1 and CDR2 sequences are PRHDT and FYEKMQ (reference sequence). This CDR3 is CASSTRGSGNTEAFF. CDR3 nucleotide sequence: TGTGCCAGCAGTACCCGGGGGTCCGGGAACACTGAAGCTTTCTTT.

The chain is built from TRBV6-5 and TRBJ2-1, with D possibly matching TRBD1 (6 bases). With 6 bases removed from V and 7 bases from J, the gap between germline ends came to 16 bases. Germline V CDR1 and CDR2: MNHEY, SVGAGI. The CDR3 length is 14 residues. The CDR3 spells CASRFTTDSNEQFF. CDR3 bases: TGTGCCAGCAGATTCACCACGGACAGTAATGAGCAGTTCTTC.

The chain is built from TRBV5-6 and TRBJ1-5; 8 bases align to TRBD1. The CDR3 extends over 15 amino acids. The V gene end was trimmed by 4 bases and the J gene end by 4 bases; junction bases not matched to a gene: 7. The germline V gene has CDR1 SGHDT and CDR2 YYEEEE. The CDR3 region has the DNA TGTGCCAGCAGCAGGGGGACAGGTTTAAATCAGCCCCAGCATTTT. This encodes CASSRGTGLNQPQHF.